The clone carrying this T cell receptor (beta chain) came up a few times. Original processing methods: It was from reference gene primer amplification that nucleated cell counts were estimated. TCRdb's table, derived via immunoSEQ multiplex PCR, lists solely in-frame clones and lacks some. V, J and clone size reflect that table, while D and trimming were determined from the DNA. The sample contains about 49,000 clones, roughly 90% of which appear only once. This sample is drawn from a study of blood T cell repertoires in COVID-19. At the level of the study: The origin of the acute and convalescent COVID-19 samples was the United States, Italy and Spain. The cDNA or gDNA used as material had been derived from T cells, B-cell-depleted T cells, or PBMCs.

Germline loops: CDR1 SGHDT, CDR2 YYEEEE. The CDR3 has 15 amino acids. V lost 0 bases, J lost 0 bases, and 9 bases lay in between. The V call is TRBV5-6, the J call TRBJ1-2; D is uncertain. The receptor was derived from a man older than 75 with acute or convalescent COVID-19. The sample taken for sequencing was peripheral blood. Here the CDR3 reads CASSLGQAPNYGYTF. The DNA of the CDR3 is TGTGCCAGCAGCTTGGGCCAGGCTCCTAACTATGGCTACACCTTC.